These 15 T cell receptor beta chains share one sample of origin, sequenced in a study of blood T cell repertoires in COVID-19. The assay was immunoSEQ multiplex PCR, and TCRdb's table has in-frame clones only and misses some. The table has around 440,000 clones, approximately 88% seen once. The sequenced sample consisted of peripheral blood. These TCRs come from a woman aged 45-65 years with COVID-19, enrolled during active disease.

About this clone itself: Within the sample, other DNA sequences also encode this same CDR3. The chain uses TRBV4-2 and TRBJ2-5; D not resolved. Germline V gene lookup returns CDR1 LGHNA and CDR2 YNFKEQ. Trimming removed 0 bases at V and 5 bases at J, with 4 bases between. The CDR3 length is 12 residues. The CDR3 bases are TGTGCCAGCAGCCAAGACCGGGAGACCCAGTACTTC. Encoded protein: CASSQDRETQYF.

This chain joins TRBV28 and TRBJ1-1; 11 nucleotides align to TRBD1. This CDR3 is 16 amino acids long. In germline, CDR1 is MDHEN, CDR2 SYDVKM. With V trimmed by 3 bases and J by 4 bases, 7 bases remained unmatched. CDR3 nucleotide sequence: TGTGCCAGCAGTTTTATGGGGGGGACAGGGGGCACTGAAGCTTTCTTT. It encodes CASSFMGGTGGTEAFF.

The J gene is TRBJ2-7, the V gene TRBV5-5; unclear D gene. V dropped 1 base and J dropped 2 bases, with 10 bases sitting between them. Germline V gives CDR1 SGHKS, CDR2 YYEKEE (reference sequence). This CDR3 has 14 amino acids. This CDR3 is CASSLLVHAYEQYF. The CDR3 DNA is TGTGCCAGCAGCTTGTTGGTACACGCCTACGAGCAGTACTTC.

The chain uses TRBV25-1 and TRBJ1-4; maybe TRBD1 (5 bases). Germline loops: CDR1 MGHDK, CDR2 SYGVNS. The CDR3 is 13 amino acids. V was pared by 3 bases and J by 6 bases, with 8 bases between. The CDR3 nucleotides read TGTGCCAGCAGTGAGGGCAGGGATGAAAAACTGTTTTTT. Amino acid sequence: CASSEGRDEKLFF.

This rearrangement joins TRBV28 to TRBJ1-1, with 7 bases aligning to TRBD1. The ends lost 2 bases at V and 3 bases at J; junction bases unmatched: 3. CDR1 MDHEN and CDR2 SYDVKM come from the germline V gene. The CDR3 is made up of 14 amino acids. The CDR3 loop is CASSLGTAYTEAFF. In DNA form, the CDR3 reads TGTGCCAGCAGTTTAGGGACAGCTTACACTGAAGCTTTCTTT.

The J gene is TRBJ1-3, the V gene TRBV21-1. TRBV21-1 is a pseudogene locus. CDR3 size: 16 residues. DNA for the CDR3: TGTGCCAGCAGCGGCCTAGTGGGGGACTTTGGAAACACCATATATTTT. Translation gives CASSGLVGDFGNTIYF.

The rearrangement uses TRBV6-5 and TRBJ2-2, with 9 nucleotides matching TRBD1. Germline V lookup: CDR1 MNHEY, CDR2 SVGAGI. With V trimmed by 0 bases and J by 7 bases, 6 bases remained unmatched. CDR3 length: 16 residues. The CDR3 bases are TGTGCCAGCAGTTACTCAGGACAGGGGTTCAGCGGGGAGCTGTTTTTT. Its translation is CASSYSGQGFSGELFF.

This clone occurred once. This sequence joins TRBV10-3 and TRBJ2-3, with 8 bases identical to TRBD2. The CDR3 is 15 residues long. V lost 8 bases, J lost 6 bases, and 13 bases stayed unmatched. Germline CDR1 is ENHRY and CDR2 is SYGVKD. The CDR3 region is CAIEASGGYTDTQYF. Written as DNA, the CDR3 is TGTGCCATCGAGGCCAGCGGGGGTTATACGGATACGCAGTATTTT.

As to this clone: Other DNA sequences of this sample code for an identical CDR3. The DNA of the CDR3 is TGTGCCAGCAGTTGGAGGGGAGAAGAGACCCAGTACTTC. As protein: CASSWRGEETQYF. The V call is TRBV12-3 or TRBV12-4, the J call TRBJ2-5; tentative D call: TRBD2 (6 bases). The CDR3 runs 13 residues. V was trimmed by 4 bases and J by 3 bases, leaving 9 bases between them.

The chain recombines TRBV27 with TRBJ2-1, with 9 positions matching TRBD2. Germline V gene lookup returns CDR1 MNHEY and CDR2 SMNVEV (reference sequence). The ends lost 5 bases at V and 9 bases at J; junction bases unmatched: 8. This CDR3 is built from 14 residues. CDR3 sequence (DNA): TGTGCCAGCAGTCCCGGGACTAGCCTCGGTGAGCAGTTCTTC. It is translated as CASSPGTSLGEQFF.

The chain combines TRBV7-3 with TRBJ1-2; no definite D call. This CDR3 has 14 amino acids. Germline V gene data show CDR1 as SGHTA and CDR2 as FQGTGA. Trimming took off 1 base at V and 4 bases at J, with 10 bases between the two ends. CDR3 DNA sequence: TGTGCCAGCAGCTTAAGTGGCGGGTCCTATGGCTACACCTTC. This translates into CASSLSGGSYGYTF.

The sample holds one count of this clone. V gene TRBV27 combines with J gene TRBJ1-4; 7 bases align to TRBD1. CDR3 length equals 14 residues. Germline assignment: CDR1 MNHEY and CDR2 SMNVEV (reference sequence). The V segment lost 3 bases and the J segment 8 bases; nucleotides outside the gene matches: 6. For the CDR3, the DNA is TGTGCCAGCAGTTTCACAGGGGATGGGGAAAAACTGTTTTTT. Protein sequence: CASSFTGDGEKLFF.

The CDR3, as DNA: TGTGCCAGCAGCCCAACAGGGGACACTGAAGCTTTCTTT. Its translation: CASSPTGDTEAFF. The rearrangement uses TRBV7-9 and TRBJ1-1, with 7 bases lining up with TRBD1. The CDR3 runs 13 residues. CDR1 and CDR2 from the germline V gene are SEHNR and FQNEAQ (reference sequence). V gave up 5 bases and J gave up 3 bases; unmatched junction bases: 3.

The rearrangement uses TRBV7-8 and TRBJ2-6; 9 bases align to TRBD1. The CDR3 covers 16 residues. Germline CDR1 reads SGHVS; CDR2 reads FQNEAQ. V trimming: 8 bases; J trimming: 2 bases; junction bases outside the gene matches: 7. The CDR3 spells CASCRDRAAGANVLTF. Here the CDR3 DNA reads TGTGCCAGCTGCCGGGACAGGGCGGCTGGGGCCAACGTCCTGACTTTC.

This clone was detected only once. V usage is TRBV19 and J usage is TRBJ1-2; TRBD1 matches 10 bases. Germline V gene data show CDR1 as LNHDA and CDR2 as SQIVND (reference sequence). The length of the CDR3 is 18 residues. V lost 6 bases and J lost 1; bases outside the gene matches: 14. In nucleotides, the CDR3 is TGTGCCAGTAGCCTGACCCGGGACAGGGGTTCCCTTAACTATGGCTACACCTTC. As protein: CASSLTRDRGSLNYGYTF.